Sequencing of this TCR beta chain was carried out in a study of immune cell composition in non-small cell lung cancer. TCRdb's table, derived via immunoSEQ multiplex PCR, lists solely in-frame clones and lacks some. The sample lists around 9,100 clones; roughly 80% were seen once. General study points: Squamous lung tumours showed higher top 10 clone scores and clonality than adenocarcinomas. Clones >0.5% enriched in tumour were rarer in adenocarcinoma (roughly 33%) than squamous (roughly 75%).

Germline-derived CDR1 and CDR2 are LNHDA and SQIVND (reference sequence). The CDR3 runs to 15 residues. The ends were cut back, 3 bases at V and 5 bases at J, with 17 bases in the middle. The count of this clone is one. The antigen remains undetermined. Genomic DNA came from frozen unsorted single-cell suspensions. The rearrangement joins TRBV19 to TRBJ2-7; D may correspond to TRBD1 or TRBD2 (5 bases each). The specimen sequenced was lung tumor tissue. This receptor was obtained from a human donor with non-small cell lung cancer. The CDR3 DNA sequence: TGTGCCAGTAGTATTACAGGACTCCCATCTAACGAGCAGTACTTC. It codes for CASSITGLPSNEQYF.